Many counts were recorded for the clone carrying this T cell receptor (beta chain). No antigen is known for it. The CDR3 loop spans 11 amino acids. V was pared by 9 bases and J by 6 bases, with 10 bases between. Germline-derived CDR1 and CDR2 are MDHEN and SYDVKM. TCRdb recomputed calls from the 5' RACE reads with MiXCR, one row per CDR3 protein. Among 150,000 or so distinct CDR3 sequences, 15% to 20% were seen once, and the ten largest hold roughly 8%. This specimen belongs to a study of CD8 T cells in ankylosing spondylitis. Study-wide findings and caveats: Several highly homologous variants made up a TCR beta motif that seemed to typify ankylosing spondylitis blood. Disease-linked clones bore a CD8+ phenotype and were relatively rare in peripheral blood. Prior work had noted some motif variants in reactive arthritis blood and synovial fluid.

The chain recombines TRBV28 with TRBJ2-3; D ambiguous. The TCR was taken from a male donor with ankylosing spondylitis or in good health (not recorded which). The sample consisted of blood, either unsorted or a sorted T cell fraction (not recorded which). The CDR3 DNA reads as TGTGCCAGTCTTGGTGGGGATACGCAGTATTTT. Translating gives CASLGGDTQYF.